A single sample is the source of the 8 T cell receptor beta chains below, sequenced in a study of response to subunit inactivated influenza vaccine. A single record per CDR3 protein comes from TCRdb applying MiXCR to the RT-PCR reads. The data show 600,000 to 700,000 distinct CDR3 sequences, around 13% seen once. Sequencing was performed on PBMCs from blood, taken less than 15 days before vaccination. The receptors come from a man aged 45-65 years who received an inactivated influenza vaccine.

This sequence joins TRBV11-2 and TRBJ2-3; 13 nucleotides agree with TRBD2. This CDR3 spans 19 amino acids. The V and J ends lost 6 bases and 0 bases, in that order; junction bases with no gene match: 12. CDR1 SGHAT and CDR2 FQNNGV come from the germline V gene. CDR3 nucleotide sequence: TGTGCCAGCAGTTCTCCGGGACTAGCGGGGTATTCTAGCACAGATACGCAGTATTTT. Its translation: CASSSPGLAGYSSTDTQYF.

In its sample, this clonotype was seen a few times. The chain couples TRBV7-8 to TRBJ1-1; D is uncertain. Deletions cut 4 bases from V and 3 bases from J, with 12 bases between. The CDR3 length is 14 residues. CDR1 is SGHVS, CDR2 FQNEAQ, per germline. The CDR3 sequence: CASSSTHSDTEAFF. The CDR3 nucleotides read TGTGCCAGCAGCTCAACTCACAGTGACACTGAAGCTTTCTTT. Full variable domain (missing parts from reference TRBV7-8 and TRBJ1-1): GAGVSQSPRYKVAKRGQDVALRCDPISGHVSLFWYQQALGQGPEFLTYFQNEAQLDKSGLPSDRFFAERPEGSVSTLKIQRTQQEDSAVYLCASSSTHSDTEAFFGQGTRLTVV.

This clonotype was detected only a few times. The chain uses TRBV14 and TRBJ2-3; the D gene could be TRBD1 or TRBD2 (5 bases each). The CDR3 length is 16 residues. Trimming pared 2 bases from V and 0 bases from J, leaving 12 bases between. CDR1 and CDR2 from the germline V gene are SGHDN and FVKESK. Here the CDR3 reads CASSQLVGDSTDTQYF. The CDR3 coding sequence is TGTGCCAGCAGCCAACTCGTGGGGGACAGCACAGATACGCAGTATTTT.

This chain joins TRBV20-1 and TRBJ2-5; TRBD1 aligns across 8 bases. Germline V gene data show CDR1 as DFQATT and CDR2 as SNEGSKA (reference sequence). Trimming removed 0 bases from V and 4 bases from J; junction bases left unmatched: 4. This CDR3 spans 14 amino acids. CDR3 nucleotide sequence: TGCAGTGCTAGAGATGACGGACAGGGAGAGACCCAGTACTTC. It specifies CSARDDGQGETQYF.

This clonotype was recorded many times. The chain has TRBV12-3 or TRBV12-4 and TRBJ2-1, with a weak D call TRBD2 (6 bases). Trimming removed 6 bases at V and 10 bases at J, with 16 bases between. This CDR3 is built from 13 residues. The CDR3 is CASRNDGGVEQFF. DNA for the CDR3: TGTGCCAGCAGAAACGACGGAGGGGTAGAGCAGTTCTTC.

This clonotype was recorded at least ten times. The CDR3 DNA reads as TGTGCCAGCAGTTTTGGGGCCGGCGGGGAGCTGTTTTTT. Translating gives CASSFGAGGELFF. This chain connects TRBV12-3 or TRBV12-4 to TRBJ2-2; a weak D match, TRBD1 (5 bases). CDR3 length: 13 amino acids. Trimming took 3 bases from V and 7 from J, leaving 9 bases between them.

The rearrangement joins TRBV29-1 to TRBJ2-3; D is possibly TRBD1 (5 bases). CDR3 size: 12 residues. V lost 6 bases and J 4 bases, leaving 11 bases between the germline ends. CDR1 is SQVTM, CDR2 ANQGSEA, per germline. For the CDR3, the DNA is TGCAGCGTGACAGTCGGAGCAGATACGCAGTATTTT. As protein: CSVTVGADTQYF.

This clonotype was detected only a few times. The chain combines TRBV3-1 with TRBJ2-7, with 7 nucleotides matching TRBD1. V shed 2 bases and J 6 bases; nucleotides not matched to a gene: 4. CDR1 LGHDT and CDR2 YNNKEL come from the germline V gene (reference sequence). CDR3 size: 13 residues. CDR3 loop: CASSQYSGGEQYF. CDR3 coding DNA: TGTGCCAGCAGCCAATATTCAGGGGGCGAGCAGTACTTC.